This T cell receptor (beta chain) derives from a study of cytomegalovirus exposure and HLA in healthy donors. Turning to this clone: The target antigen is unknown.

The CDR3 length is 12 residues. Germline CDR1 SEHNR, CDR2 FQNEAQ (reference sequence). With 5 bases removed from V and 6 bases from J, the gap between germline ends came to 8 bases. Study observations and caveats: Analysis was carried out at a later point, and it linked a missense DCLRE1C variant to TCR beta V- and J-gene trimming. Productive rates of about 90% or about 30% were seen for most TCR beta V segments in an earlier analysis. Presence/absence analysis assumed near-uniform sequencing depth across donors.

A multiplex PCR was run with 60 Vbeta primers and 13 Jbeta primers. Source study methods: About 83 million unique TCR beta chains, 9.5 million to 14 million shared, were counted in a later analysis. Assay used: immunoSEQ multiplex PCR; TCRdb lists only in-frame clones, some missing. V, J and clone size are taken as reported in that table, and D and trimming were inferred from the DNA itself. The sample lists about 180,000 clones, around 79% seen once, with 0.5% to 0.55% in the top ten. The chain links TRBV7-9 to TRBJ1-5; no definite D call. The specimen sequenced was PBMCs. The receptor was isolated from a woman in her forties or fifties in good health and CMV-seronegative. For the CDR3, the DNA is TGTGCCAGCAGCGTAGGCGGTCAGCCCCAGCATTTT. Translated: CASSVGGQPQHF.